One sample yielded the 5 T cell receptor beta chains listed below, sequenced in a study of blood T cell repertoires in COVID-19. TCRdb's copy holds only in-frame clones and misses some; the assay was immunoSEQ multiplex PCR. The sample records about 59,000 clones, over 75% being singletons. Sequenced material: peripheral blood. These receptors originate from an elderly man with acute or convalescent COVID-19.

J is TRBJ1-2 and V is TRBV3-1 (or the pseudogene TRBV3-2); no firm D call. The CDR3 covers 15 residues. V lost 0 bases and J 1 base, leaving 9 bases between the germline ends. In germline, CDR1 is LGHDT, CDR2 YNNKEL (reference sequence). CDR3 residues: CASSQDPGRNYGYTF. In DNA form, the CDR3 reads TGTGCCAGCAGCCAAGATCCGGGTCGTAACTATGGCTACACCTTC.

The chain is built from TRBV27 and TRBJ2-5, with TRBD2 identical over 11 bases. The germline V gene has CDR1 MNHEY and CDR2 SMNVEV (reference sequence). The J segment lost 4 bases and the V segment lost 6 bases, leaving 7 bases of the junction unmatched. CDR3 length: 15 amino acids. The CDR3: CASRGLAVGGETQYF. The CDR3 coding sequence is TGTGCCAGCAGGGGACTAGCGGTGGGGGGAGAGACCCAGTACTTC.

The chain combines TRBV6-2 or TRBV6-3 with TRBJ2-6; 8 positions agree with TRBD1. The CDR3 loop spans 19 amino acids. With 0 bases clipped from V and 1 base from J, the junction kept 8 bases outside the gene matches. CDR1 and CDR2 from the germline V gene are MNHEY and SVGEGT. This chain's CDR3 is CASSYSTPGGASGANVLTF. The CDR3 DNA sequence: TGTGCCAGCAGTTACTCTACCCCAGGGGGCGCTTCTGGGGCCAACGTCCTGACTTTC.

The chain recombines TRBV18 with TRBJ1-1, with D unclear. Deletions cut 3 bases from V and 3 bases from J, with 17 bases between. From germline, CDR1 is KGHSH and CDR2 LQKENI. The CDR3 totals 16 residues. The CDR3 bases are TGTGCCAGCTCACCGACCGGGAGCCCAAGGGACACTGAAGCTTTCTTT. This translates into CASSPTGSPRDTEAFF. Filled out from reference TRBV18 and TRBJ1-1, the complete variable domain reads NAGVMQNPRHLVRRRGQEARLRCSPMKGHSHVYWYRQLPEEGLKFMVYLQKENIIDESGMPKERFSAEFPKEGPSILRIQQVVRGDSAAYFCASSPTGSPRDTEAFFGQGTRLTVV.

The chain recombines TRBV5-1 with TRBJ2-7; the D gene is possibly TRBD2 (6 bases). Germline-derived CDR1 and CDR2 are SGHRS and YFSETQ. Trimming removed 5 bases at V and 3 bases at J, with 15 bases between. The CDR3 totals 14 residues. In DNA, the CDR3 is TGCGCCAGCAGTCCGGTGGAGGGTATCTACGAGCAGTACTTC. This translates into CASSPVEGIYEQYF.